This is a list of T cell receptor beta chains from one sample in a study of response to subunit inactivated influenza vaccine. TCRdb itself ran the RT-PCR reads through MiXCR, one entry per CDR3 protein. The profile shows 450,000 to 500,000 distinct CDR3 sequences, roughly 9.7% of them singletons. The starting material was PBMCs from blood, obtained roughly 48 days after vaccination. The receptor source for this set is a man aged 45 to 65 who received an inactivated influenza vaccine. CDR3s leave out the opening cysteine and the closing phenylalanine or tryptophan. Fields, in order: V gene, CDR3 protein.

TRBV4-1 | ASSQDFREAQTQY
TRBV5-1 | ASSPSRAETQY
TRBV5-1 | ASSLASGTLRTGELF
TRBV5-1 | ASSLAPLQETQY
TRBV4-3 | ASSLAYEEVQY
TRBV6-1 | ASSRDQGQETQY
TRBV27 | ASSAQGYGYT
TRBV5-1 | ASSARSRDSGETQY
TRBV28 | ASSRTGEGSYEQY
TRBV20-1 | SASRQGAIQETQY
TRBV18 | ASSPVSREGEQF
TRBV20-1 | SARALTSVYEQY
TRBV20-1 | SASQGPLGYGYT
TRBV12-3/TRBV12-4 | ASSAPGKGTEAF
TRBV4-3 | ASSQDLERSSYNEQF
TRBV7-9 | ASSLVARWSSYNEQF
TRBV28 | ASSPSGRVWGTQY
TRBV7-3 | ASSFRNLTEAF
TRBV28 | ASSLGTGANYGYT
TRBV20-1 | SVTTYNEQF
TRBV13 | ASSVDTHGYT
TRBV20-1 | SARDREKTNEKLF
TRBV5-1 | ASSGTGTYNEKLF
TRBV6-5 | ASSYTDRTNQPQH
TRBV28 | ASSFRPRNTIY
TRBV7-2 | ASSSDRGDNEQF
TRBV7-9 | ASSLPLNTEAF
TRBV2 | ASSDVLLRTNYGYT
TRBV10-1 | ASRDSGQGPTDTQY
TRBV4-2 | ASSRGLAGRGGELF
TRBV20-1 | SYGDRIDGYT
TRBV2 | ASSERQESGYT
TRBV12-3/TRBV12-4 | ASSWGTVQETQY
TRBV12-3/TRBV12-4 | ASSASAPHRAGNTIY
TRBV20-1 | SPHTGLSGTEAF
TRBV6-5 | ASSFFGTKDEAF
TRBV28 | ASSPGQGGSGYT
TRBV7-2 | ASSPERDGELF
TRBV29-1 | SVGMGGALNEQF
TRBV7-9 | ASSLVGTGAYEQY
TRBV10-3 | AISETSGSYEQY
TRBV20-1 | SARGGLAGNSYNEQF
TRBV6-1 | ASRDWTLNEQF
TRBV5-1 | ASSLVPWDSGDQETQY
TRBV7-8 | ASSKGSGYEQY
TRBV4-2 | ASSHAMENEQF
TRBV7-9 | ASSPEKDGYT
TRBV5-1 | ASSLGSPGEVAF
TRBV20-1 | SGQRGSTYEQY
TRBV5-1 | ASSLSSSGTYEQY
TRBV29-1 | STRTGVAEQF
TRBV6-2/TRBV6-3 | ASSYLTGGTEAF
TRBV6-1 | ASSQGAQNIQY